This T cell receptor beta chain came from a study of type 1 and type 2 diabetes patients. For the study at large: Donors were type 1 diabetes, type 2 diabetes, or nondiabetic controls. Study outcomes and limitations: In type 2 diabetes, highly-expanded CD4+ clones took a median roughly 3.8% of reads. With limited T2D and control samples, some T1D-only expanded clones may not be T1D-specific.

In this sample, this clonotype turned up a few times. Its antigen is undetermined. No donor had another autoimmune disease or recent infection within four weeks. Looked up from germline, CDR1 is DFQATT and CDR2 is SNEGSKA (reference sequence). The CDR3 consists of 13 residues. The V end lost 6 bases, the J end lost 7 bases, and 18 bases lay between the germline ends. The PCR template was genomic DNA. The TCR beta CDR3 region was amplified using 30 forward and 13 reverse primers. TCRdb recomputed calls from the multiplex PCR reads with MiXCR, one row per CDR3 protein. The sample has approximately 260,000 distinct CDR3 sequences; around 47% are singletons.

The chain uses TRBV20-1 and TRBJ2-5; TRBD1 is a possible D gene (5 bases). This receptor was taken from a man aged 18-30 years with type 2 diabetes. Sequencing was performed on peripheral blood mononuclear cells (PBMCs). The CDR3 DNA is TGCAGTGCCCTCCATACAGGCTTGGGGACCCAGTACTTC. This sequence encodes CSALHTGLGTQYF.